This T cell receptor (beta chain) was captured by sequencing in a study of response to subunit inactivated influenza vaccine. Germline loops: CDR1 MDHEN, CDR2 SYDVKM. V was pared by 6 bases and J by 6 bases, with 9 bases of the junction left unmatched. The CDR3 spans 14 residues. MiXCR, applied by TCRdb to the RT-PCR reads, yields one record per CDR3 protein. The data hold 500,000 to 600,000 distinct CDR3 sequences, with approximately 16% observed a single time. Notes on the study in general: That few new T cells are recruited by each seasonal influenza vaccination was the authors' suggestion.

This clonotype has a handful of counts. Its antigen remains unknown. Sequencing used CD4+ T cells sorted from PBMCs, obtained less than 25 months after vaccination. This TCR was sampled from a man between 50 and 75 years old who received an inactivated influenza vaccine. V and J are TRBV28 and TRBJ2-3, with 7 bases identical to TRBD2. The CDR3, as DNA: TGTGCCAGCAGGTTAGCAGCGGGATCGGATACGCAGTATTTT. This encodes CASRLAAGSDTQYF.